A few counts support the clone carrying this T cell receptor beta chain. The antigen is undetermined. The data are from a study of human T cells and chemical hapten exposure. The overall study: Patients, mostly women, had alopecia areata, alopecia totalis or alopecia universalis.

The CDR3 has 13 residues. V dropped 2 bases and J dropped 1 base, with 5 bases sitting between them. Points from the study as a whole: Since the donors had alopecia, their immune response may not be the same as that of healthy people.

Time point specified: pre-sensitization, week 0. As to treatment: therapeutic diphenylcyclopropenone sensitization with weekly scalp DPC. Each CDR3 protein is one row after TCRdb ran MiXCR on the RACE reads. The data hold approximately 90,000 distinct CDR3 sequences, with over 6.5% observed a single time. The chain uses TRBV12-3 or TRBV12-4 and TRBJ1-1, with unresolved D. The material was whole blood, obtained in connection with sensitization to the hapten diphenylcyclopropenone (DPC). The TCR comes from a man between 40 and 49 years old with alopecia areata. Some clones in this sample may be carry-over from other donors' samples. The CDR3, as DNA: TGTGCCAGCAGTTTACAAGAGAACACTGAAGCTTTCTTT. It yields the protein CASSLQENTEAFF.